The 12 T cell receptor beta chains reported below all come from one sample, sequenced in a study of blood T cell repertoires in COVID-19. The data were produced by immunoSEQ multiplex PCR, yet TCRdb's version contains in-frame clones alone and is incomplete. The sample shows a few hundred thousand clones, roughly 90% of them seen only once. Input material: peripheral blood. The receptors originated from a woman in her thirties with COVID-19, enrolled during active disease.

Notes on this clone: The junction and the germline gene differ at one end; a read error may be behind it. The chain couples TRBV7-7 to TRBJ2-1; 10 bases match TRBD2. This CDR3 has 15 amino acids. CDR1 and CDR2 (germline): SSHAT, FNYEAQ (reference sequence). CDR3 coding DNA: TGTGCTAGCAGCTTAGCGGGAGGCCCCTACAATGAGCAGTTCTTC. Amino acids: CASSLAGGPYNEQFF.

The chain couples TRBV7-9 to TRBJ2-7; tentative D call: TRBD1 (6 bases). There are 15 residues in the CDR3. V lost 4 bases to trimming and J lost 0 bases, with 13 bases between them. The germline gives CDR1 SEHNR, CDR2 FQNEAQ (reference sequence). The CDR3 loop is CASSSYRVRSYEQYF. The DNA for the CDR3 is TGTGCCAGCAGCTCGTACAGGGTCCGCTCCTACGAGCAGTACTTC.

The CDR3 here is CATRFGTVQETQYF. The CDR3 DNA follows: TGTGCCACCAGGTTTGGGACAGTACAAGAGACCCAGTACTTC. The V call is TRBV2, the J call TRBJ2-5; the match to TRBD1 covers 7 bases. The CDR3 consists of 14 residues. V trimming: 10 bases; J trimming: 2 bases; junction bases outside the gene matches: 10. Germline CDR1 and CDR2: SNHLY and FYNNEI.

The rearrangement links TRBV19 to TRBJ1-4, with a possible D match to TRBD1 (6 bases). The CDR3 has 15 residues. The V end was cut by 5 bases, the J end by 7 bases, with 17 bases between. Per the germline V gene, CDR1 is LNHDA and CDR2 is SQIVND (reference sequence). CDR3: CASSSQGKSGEKLFF. The DNA of the CDR3 is TGTGCCAGTAGTTCCCAGGGGAAGTCTGGTGAAAAACTGTTTTTT.

This chain uses TRBV29-1 with TRBJ1-1, with D uncertain. This CDR3 has 12 amino acids. Germline CDR1 and CDR2: SQVTM and ANQGSEA. The V end lost 4 bases, the J end lost 9 bases, and 15 bases lay between the germline ends. The CDR3 protein is CSVVKEGRQAFF. Written as DNA, the CDR3 is TGCAGCGTTGTAAAGGAGGGCCGGCAAGCTTTCTTT. The entire variable domain, with the rest obtained from reference TRBV29-1 and TRBJ1-1, is as follows: SAVISQKPSRDICQRGTSLTIQCQVDSQVTMMFWYRQQPGQSLTLIATANQGSEATYESGFVIDKFPISRPNLTFSTLTVSNMSPEDSSIYLCSVVKEGRQAFFGQGTRLTVV.

V and J are TRBV27 and TRBJ1-3, with 10 nucleotides matching TRBD1. Germline CDR1 is MNHEY and CDR2 is SMNVEV (reference sequence). This CDR3 contains 17 residues. With 5 bases clipped from V and 4 bases from J, the junction kept 11 bases outside the gene matches. The CDR3 protein is CASSTTRQGASGNTIYF. CDR3 DNA: TGTGCCAGCAGTACAACAAGACAGGGGGCGTCCGGAAACACCATATATTTT.

This chain's CDR3 is CASSLSVDTQYF. DNA for the CDR3: TGTGCCAGCAGCCTTTCCGTGGATACGCAGTATTTT. The rearrangement links TRBV3-1 (or the pseudogene TRBV3-2) to TRBJ2-3; D is ambiguous. The CDR3 runs 12 residues. Germline V gene lookup returns CDR1 LGHDT and CDR2 YNNKEL (reference sequence). V lost 4 bases, J lost 6 bases, and 8 bases lay in between.

This clone was found once. J is TRBJ2-7 and V is TRBV5-8; TRBD1 aligns across 8 bases. Losses at the gene ends were 0 bases for V and 2 bases for J; bases not matched to a gene: 4. CDR1 and CDR2 from the germline V gene are SGHTS and YDEGEE. The CDR3 loop spans 15 amino acids. For the CDR3, the DNA is TGTGCCAGCAGCTTGGTCGGGACAGGCGCCTACGAGCAGTACTTC. Protein: CASSLVGTGAYEQYF. Full variable domain (remainder filled in from reference TRBV5-8 and TRBJ2-7): EAGVTQSPTHLIKTRGQQATLRCSPISGHTSVYWYQQALGLGLQFLLWYDEGEERNRGNFPPRFSGRQFPNYSSELNVNALELEDSALYLCASSLVGTGAYEQYFGPGTRLTVT.

In this sample, this clone turned up once. DNA of the CDR3: TGTGCCAGCAGTTACAGTGAGGGAGGAAGCACAGATACGCAGTATTTT. Translation gives CASSYSEGGSTDTQYF. V and J are TRBV6-5 and TRBJ2-3; tentative D call: TRBD2 (6 bases). CDR1 MNHEY and CDR2 SVGAGI come from the germline V gene. The CDR3 covers 16 residues. V was shortened by 2 bases and J by 0 bases, with 12 bases between the two germline ends.

The V call is TRBV11-2, the J call TRBJ2-1, with 12 bases lining up with TRBD2. The CDR3 totals 16 residues. Germline CDR1 SGHAT, CDR2 FQNNGV. V gave up 5 bases and J gave up 3 bases; unmatched junction bases: 5. CDR3 nucleotide sequence: TGTGCCAGCAGCGTACTGACTAGCGGGAGCTACAATGAGCAGTTCTTC. Amino acid sequence: CASSVLTSGSYNEQFF.

This clone was seen more than once but under ten times. The chain joins TRBV2 to TRBJ2-1, with 10 bases lining up with TRBD2. In germline, CDR1 is SNHLY, CDR2 FYNNEI. The CDR3 is 16 amino acids. The ends lost 6 bases at V and 0 bases at J; junction bases unmatched: 5. The CDR3 loop is CASRPSGGPSYNEQFF. The CDR3 DNA sequence: TGTGCCAGCAGGCCTAGCGGGGGCCCCTCCTACAATGAGCAGTTCTTC.

This chain connects TRBV7-2 to TRBJ2-7, with TRBD2 identical over 11 bases. The CDR3 has 16 residues. The germline V gene encodes CDR1 SGHTA and CDR2 FQGNSA. Losses at the gene ends were 0 bases for V and 2 bases for J; bases not matched to a gene: 3. CDR3 region: CASSLAGTSGAYEQYV. The CDR3 bases are TGTGCCAGCAGCTTAGCGGGGACTAGCGGCGCCTACGAGCAGTACGTC.